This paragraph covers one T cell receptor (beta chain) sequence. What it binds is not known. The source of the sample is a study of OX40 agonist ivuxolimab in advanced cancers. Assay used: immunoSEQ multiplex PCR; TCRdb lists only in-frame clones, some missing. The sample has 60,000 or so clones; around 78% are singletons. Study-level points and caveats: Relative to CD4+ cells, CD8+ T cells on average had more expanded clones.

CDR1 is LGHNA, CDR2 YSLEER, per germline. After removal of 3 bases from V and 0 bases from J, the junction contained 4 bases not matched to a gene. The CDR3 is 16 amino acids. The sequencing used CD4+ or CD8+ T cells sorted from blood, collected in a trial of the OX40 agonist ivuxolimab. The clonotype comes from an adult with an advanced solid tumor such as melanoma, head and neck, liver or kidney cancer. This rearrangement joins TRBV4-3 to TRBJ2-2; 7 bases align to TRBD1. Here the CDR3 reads CASSQAGTANTGELFF. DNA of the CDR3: TGCGCCAGCAGCCAGGCCGGGACAGCGAACACCGGGGAGCTGTTTTTT.